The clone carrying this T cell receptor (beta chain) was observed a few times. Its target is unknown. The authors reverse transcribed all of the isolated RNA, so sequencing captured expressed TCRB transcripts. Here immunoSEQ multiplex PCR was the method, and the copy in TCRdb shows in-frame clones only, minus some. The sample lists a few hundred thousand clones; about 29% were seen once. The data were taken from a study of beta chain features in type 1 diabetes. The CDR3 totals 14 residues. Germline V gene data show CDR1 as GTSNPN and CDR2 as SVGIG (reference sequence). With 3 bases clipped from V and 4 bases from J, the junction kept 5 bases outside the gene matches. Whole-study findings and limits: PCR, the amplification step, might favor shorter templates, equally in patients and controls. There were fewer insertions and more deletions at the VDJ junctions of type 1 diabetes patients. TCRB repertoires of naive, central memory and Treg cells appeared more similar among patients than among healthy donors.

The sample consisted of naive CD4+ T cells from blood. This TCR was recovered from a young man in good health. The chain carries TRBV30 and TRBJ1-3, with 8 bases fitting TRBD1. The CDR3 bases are TGTGCCTGGAGCCCAGGGGGCCTCGGAAACACCATATATTTT. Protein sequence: CAWSPGGLGNTIYF. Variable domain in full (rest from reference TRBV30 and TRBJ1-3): SQTIHQWPATLVQPVGSPLSLECTVEGTSNPNLYWYRQAAGRGLQLLFYSVGIGQISSEVPQNLSASRPQDRQFILSSKKLLLSDSGFYLCAWSPGGLGNTIYFGEGSWLTVV.